Below are 21 T cell receptor beta chains sequenced from a single sample in a study of blood T cell repertoires in COVID-19. Profiled with immunoSEQ multiplex PCR; TCRdb holds only in-frame clones, not every one. The sample consists of about 200,000 clones, 70% to 90% of them appearing once. The sample was peripheral blood. Receptors were obtained from a man between 45 and 60 years old with acute or convalescent COVID-19.

A single count supports this clone. V is TRBV5-4 and J is TRBJ2-3, with a possible D match to TRBD2 (5 bases). The CDR3 runs 16 residues. V lost 2 bases, J lost 6 bases, and 19 bases lay in between. Germline loops: CDR1 SGHNT, CDR2 YYREEE (reference sequence). CDR3 nucleotides: TGTGCCAGCAGCTTCATCTCGGGTAGCGAATGGGATACGCAGTATTTT. As protein: CASSFISGSEWDTQYF.

This clone was observed a single time. This sequence joins TRBV3-1 (or the pseudogene TRBV3-2) and TRBJ1-1; possible D gene TRBD1, 6 bases. V lost 4 bases and J lost 2, with 14 bases in between. Germline CDR1 and CDR2: LGHDT and YNNKEL (reference sequence). The CDR3 runs 15 residues. CDR3 DNA: TGTGCCAGCAGCCCTCGAGGGGGACCTAACACTGAAGCTTTCTTT. As protein: CASSPRGGPNTEAFF.

The chain combines TRBV11-3 with TRBJ2-5; TRBD1 matches at 7 bases. CDR3 length: 15 amino acids. V was pared by 4 bases and J by 3 bases, with 8 bases of the junction left unmatched. Germline values: CDR1 SGHNT, CDR2 YENEEA. CDR3 bases: TGTGCCAGCAGCTCAAGGGGGACAGCTGAAGAGACCCAGTACTTC. Amino acid sequence: CASSSRGTAEETQYF.

The chain carries TRBV7-2 and TRBJ2-3, with TRBD1 matching 7 bases. With V trimmed by 3 bases and J by 5 bases, 8 bases remained unmatched. The CDR3 is made up of 15 amino acids. Germline CDR1 is SGHTA and CDR2 is FQGNSA. The CDR3 is CASSLTGLPEDTQYF. As DNA, the CDR3 is TGTGCCAGCAGCTTGACAGGGTTACCTGAAGATACGCAGTATTTT.

The gene calls are TRBV5-1 and TRBJ2-7, with 11 positions matching TRBD1. The CDR3 loop spans 14 amino acids. Trimming cost V 4 bases and J 7 bases; bases outside gene matches: 7. The V gene's germline CDR1 is SGHRS and CDR2 YFSETQ. CDR3 sequence reads: CASSPGTGGLEQYF. CDR3 DNA sequence: TGCGCCAGCAGCCCCGGGACAGGGGGGTTGGAGCAGTACTTC.

This rearrangement joins TRBV7-9 to TRBJ1-2; D is ambiguous. The CDR3 runs to 15 residues. V was clipped by 5 bases and J by 0 bases, with 13 bases between them. CDR1 SEHNR and CDR2 FQNEAQ come from the germline V gene (reference sequence). The CDR3 nucleotides read TGTGCCAGCAGCCCCCCCACTCTCGCTAACTATGGCTACACCTTC. Translation gives CASSPPTLANYGYTF.

This chain uses TRBV7-6 with TRBJ2-3; TRBD2 matches 11 bases. CDR1 is SGHVS, CDR2 FNYEAQ, per germline. With V trimmed by 1 base and J by 2 bases, 5 bases remained unmatched. There are 17 residues in the CDR3. The CDR3 DNA is TGTGCCAGCAGCTTAGAGGTAGCGGGGGGGTACACAGATACGCAGTATTTT. Its protein product is CASSLEVAGGYTDTQYF. Together with reference TRBV7-6 and TRBJ2-3, the CDR3 gives the full variable domain: GAGVSQSPRYKVTKRGQDVALRCDPISGHVSLYWYRQALGQGPEFLTYFNYEAQQDKSGLPNDRFSAERPEGSISTLTIQRTEQRDSAMYRCASSLEVAGGYTDTQYFGPGTRLTVL.

V usage is TRBV4-1 and J usage is TRBJ1-2, with a tentative D call TRBD1 (5 bases). V was clipped by 4 bases and J by 1 base, with 13 bases between them. This CDR3 is built from 15 residues. CDR1 is MGHRA and CDR2 is YSYEKL in the germline V gene. The CDR3 is CASSRTQGNNYGYTF. The CDR3 DNA follows: TGCGCCAGCAGCCGGACGCAGGGTAATAACTATGGCTACACCTTC.

The chain combines TRBV2 with TRBJ1-1; D possibly corresponds to TRBD1 (6 bases). Trimming stripped 7 bases from V and 5 bases from J, with 8 bases between. The CDR3 runs 11 residues. Per germline, CDR1 SNHLY and CDR2 FYNNEI. The CDR3 DNA sequence: TGTGCCAGCATAAGGGGGACTGAAGCTTTCTTT. Amino acids: CASIRGTEAFF.

The rearrangement links TRBV18 to TRBJ1-1, with 8 bases lining up with TRBD1. From germline, CDR1 is KGHSH and CDR2 LQKENI. The trim removed 5 bases at V and 5 bases at J, leaving 10 bases unmatched. This CDR3 comprises 15 residues. The CDR3 DNA reads TGTGCCAGCTCAGAAATCAGGGGGCCAGGGACTGAAGCTTTCTTT. Encoded protein: CASSEIRGPGTEAFF.

This clone was counted once. The chain couples TRBV5-1 to TRBJ2-3; D might be TRBD2 (7 bases). V lost 0 bases to trimming and J lost 2 bases, with 16 bases between them. Germline CDR1 SGHRS, CDR2 YFSETQ. The CDR3 runs to 17 residues. This chain's CDR3 is CASSLAKAGATTDTQYF. CDR3 nucleotide sequence: TGCGCCAGCAGCTTGGCCAAGGCGGGGGCTACCACAGATACGCAGTATTTT.

The chain uses TRBV5-4 and TRBJ2-7; the match to TRBD1 covers 8 bases. The CDR3 has 13 residues. The ends lost 4 bases at V and 5 bases at J; junction bases unmatched: 5. Germline V gene sequence: CDR1 SGHNT, CDR2 YYREEE (reference sequence). The CDR3 spells CASSRQGADEQYF. As DNA, the CDR3 is TGTGCCAGCAGCCGCCAGGGGGCAGACGAGCAGTACTTC.

The V gene is TRBV9, the J gene TRBJ2-3, with 9 nucleotides matching TRBD1. Trimming at V came to 4 bases and at J to 4 bases, leaving 4 bases not matched to a gene. Germline lookup yields CDR1 SGDLS and CDR2 YYNGEE. The CDR3 loop spans 14 amino acids. The CDR3, as DNA: TGTGCCAGCAGCCGAGGACAGGGGCCAGATACGCAGTATTTT. It translates to CASSRGQGPDTQYF.

This chain's CDR3 is CASSPTPGLAEETQYF. In DNA, the CDR3 is TGCGCCAGCAGCCCGACCCCGGGACTAGCGGAAGAGACCCAGTACTTC. This chain joins TRBV5-1 and TRBJ2-5; 11 positions agree with TRBD2. With V trimmed by 4 bases and J by 3 bases, 8 bases remained unmatched. Germline lookup yields CDR1 SGHRS and CDR2 YFSETQ. The CDR3 consists of 16 residues. Together with reference TRBV5-1 and TRBJ2-5, the CDR3 gives the full variable domain: KAGVTQTPRYLIKTRGQQVTLSCSPISGHRSVSWYQQTPGQGLQFLFEYFSETQRNKGNFPGRFSGRQFSNSRSEMNVSTLELGDSALYLCASSPTPGLAEETQYFGPGTRLLVL.

The genes are TRBV29-1 and TRBJ2-2; D is perhaps TRBD1 (7 bases). With 5 bases removed from V and 0 bases from J, the gap between germline ends came to 13 bases. Germline V gives CDR1 SQVTM, CDR2 ANQGSEA. The CDR3 has 15 residues. The CDR3 spells CSVLGGQPNTGELFF. The CDR3 DNA follows: TGCAGCGTTTTGGGGGGACAGCCGAACACCGGGGAGCTGTTTTTT.

The V and J genes are TRBV29-1 and TRBJ1-3, with D possibly matching TRBD1 (6 bases). V was pared by 3 bases and J by 4 bases, with 16 bases between. Per the germline V gene, CDR1 is SQVTM and CDR2 is ANQGSEA. There are 15 residues in the CDR3. CDR3 DNA sequence: TGCAGCGTTGATGACAGGACCCAGTCCGGAAACACCATATATTTT. Translated: CSVDDRTQSGNTIYF.

This sequence joins TRBV11-3 and TRBJ1-2; 7 nucleotides line up with TRBD1. The junction had 8 bases not matched to a gene; V was cut back by 4 bases and J by 6 bases. This CDR3 is built from 14 residues. Germline lookup yields CDR1 SGHNT and CDR2 YENEEA. Written as DNA, the CDR3 is TGTGCCAGCAGCTCAACCGGAGGACAGGATGGCTACACCTTC. It encodes CASSSTGGQDGYTF.

The rearrangement uses TRBV6-2 or TRBV6-3 and TRBJ2-7, with a tentative D call TRBD1 (6 bases). The CDR3 loop spans 15 amino acids. CDR1 is MNHEY, CDR2 SVGEGT, per germline. The V end was cut by 5 bases, the J end by 5 bases, with 19 bases between. The CDR3 is CASSGFPRTAHEQYF. In DNA form, the CDR3 reads TGTGCCAGCAGTGGGTTCCCCCGGACAGCCCACGAGCAGTACTTC.

The chain couples TRBV6-5 to TRBJ2-5; TRBD2 matches 7 bases. Germline V gene lookup returns CDR1 MNHEY and CDR2 SVGAGI. This CDR3 is built from 14 residues. Trimming at V came to 2 bases and at J to 1 base, leaving 1 base not matched to a gene. The CDR3 loop reads CASSYQRGQETQYF. For the CDR3, the DNA is TGTGCCAGCAGTTACCAGCGGGGCCAAGAGACCCAGTACTTC.

This clone came up once. The chain joins TRBV19 to TRBJ1-5; 10 bases are a match to TRBD1. J was trimmed by 5 bases and V by 1 base; bases with no gene match: 2. The CDR3 is 15 residues long. CDR1 LNHDA and CDR2 SQIVND come from the germline V gene (reference sequence). As DNA, the CDR3 is TGTGCCAGTAGTATAGTGGGACAGGGGCATCAGCCCCAGCATTTT. This translates into CASSIVGQGHQPQHF.

The gene calls are TRBV5-1 and TRBJ2-3; 7 nucleotides line up with TRBD2. V dropped 1 base and J dropped 2; count of bases not matched to a gene: 10. CDR3 length: 17 residues. Germline lookup yields CDR1 SGHRS and CDR2 YFSETQ. CDR3: CASSLRGSGPSTDTQYF. The CDR3 region has the DNA TGCGCCAGCAGCTTGCGTGGTAGCGGGCCTTCCACAGATACGCAGTATTTT.